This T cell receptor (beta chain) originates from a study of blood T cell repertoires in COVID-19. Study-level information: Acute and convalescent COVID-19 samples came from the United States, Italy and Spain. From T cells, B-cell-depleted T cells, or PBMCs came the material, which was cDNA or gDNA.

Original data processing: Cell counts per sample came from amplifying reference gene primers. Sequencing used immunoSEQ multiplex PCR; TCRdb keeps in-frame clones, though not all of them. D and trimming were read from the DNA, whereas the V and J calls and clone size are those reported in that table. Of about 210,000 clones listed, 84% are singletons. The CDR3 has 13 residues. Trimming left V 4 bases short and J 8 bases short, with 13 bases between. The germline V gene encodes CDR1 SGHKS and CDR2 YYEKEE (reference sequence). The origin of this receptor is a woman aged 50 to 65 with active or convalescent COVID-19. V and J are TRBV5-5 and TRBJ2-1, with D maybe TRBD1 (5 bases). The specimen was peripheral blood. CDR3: CASSPDSNHEQFF. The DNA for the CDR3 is TGTGCCAGCAGCCCCGACAGTAACCATGAGCAGTTCTTC. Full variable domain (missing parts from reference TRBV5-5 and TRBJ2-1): DAGVTQSPTHLIKTRGQQVTLRCSPISGHKSVSWYQQVLGQGPQFIFQYYEKEERGRGNFPDRFSARQFPNYSSELNVNALLLGDSALYLCASSPDSNHEQFFGPGTRLTVL.